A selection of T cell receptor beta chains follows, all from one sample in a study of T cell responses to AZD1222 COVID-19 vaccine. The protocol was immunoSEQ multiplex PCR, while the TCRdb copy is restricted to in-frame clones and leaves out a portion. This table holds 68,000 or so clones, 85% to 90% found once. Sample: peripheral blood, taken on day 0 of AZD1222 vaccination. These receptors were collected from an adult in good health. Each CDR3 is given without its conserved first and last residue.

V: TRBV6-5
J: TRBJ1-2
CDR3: ASTPGTRQGYT

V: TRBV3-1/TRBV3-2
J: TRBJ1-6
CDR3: ASSLLVSNSPLH

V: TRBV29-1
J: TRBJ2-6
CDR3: SVEKGVGANVLT

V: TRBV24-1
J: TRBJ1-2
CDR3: ATSDPRQDLTGGGYT

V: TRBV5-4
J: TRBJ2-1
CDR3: ASRPAGPDEQF

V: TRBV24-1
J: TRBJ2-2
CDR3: ATARGDRDTGELF

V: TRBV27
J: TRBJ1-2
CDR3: ASSISGQGAWGYT

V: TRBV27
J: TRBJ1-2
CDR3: ASSPTGGYGYT

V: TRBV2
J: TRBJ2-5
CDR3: ASSDPGLAGGATQY

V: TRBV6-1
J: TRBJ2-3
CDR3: ASSEPGGPTDTQY

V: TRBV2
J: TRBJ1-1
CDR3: ASSGWENTEAF

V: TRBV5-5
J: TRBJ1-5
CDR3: ASSRIPGDGNQPQH

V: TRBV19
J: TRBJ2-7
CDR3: ASSQNRGSTTDEQY

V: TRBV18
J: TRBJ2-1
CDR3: ASSPGQSYNEQF

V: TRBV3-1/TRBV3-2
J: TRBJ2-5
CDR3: ASSPEGQPQETQY

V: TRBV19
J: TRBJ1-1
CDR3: ASSIAMNTEAF

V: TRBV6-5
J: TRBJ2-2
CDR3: ASRVAGGRSGELF

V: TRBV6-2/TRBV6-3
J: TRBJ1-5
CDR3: ASSWAMVQH

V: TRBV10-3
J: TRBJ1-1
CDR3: AISEFTNTEAF

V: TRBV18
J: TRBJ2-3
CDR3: ASSPFREDSDTQY

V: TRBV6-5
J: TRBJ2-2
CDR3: ASSYPGGTGELF

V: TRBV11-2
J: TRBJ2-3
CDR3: ASSHGTGTDTQY

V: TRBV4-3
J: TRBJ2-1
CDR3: ASSQDRGTPLDEQF

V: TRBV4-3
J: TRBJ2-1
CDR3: ASSLRSYNEQF

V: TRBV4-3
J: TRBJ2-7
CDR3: ASSQADRDSYEQY

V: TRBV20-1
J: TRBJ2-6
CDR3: SASTGPISGANVLT

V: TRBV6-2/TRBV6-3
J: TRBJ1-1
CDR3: ASSYSIGGTEAF

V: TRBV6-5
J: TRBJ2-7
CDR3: ASTVLAGVDEQY

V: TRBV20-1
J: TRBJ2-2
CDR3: SASGRTGELF

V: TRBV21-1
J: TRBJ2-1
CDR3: ASSRVEQF

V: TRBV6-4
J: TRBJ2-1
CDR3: ASSDSRTSSGEQF

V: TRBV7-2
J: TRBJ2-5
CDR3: ASSPYQETQY

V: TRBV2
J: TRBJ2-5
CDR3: ASSNILAGVGETQY

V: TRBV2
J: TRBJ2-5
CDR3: ASSDISLAVQETQY

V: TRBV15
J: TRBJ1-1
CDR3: ATSSRGGNTEAF

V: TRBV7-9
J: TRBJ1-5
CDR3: ASSSRHLNQPQH

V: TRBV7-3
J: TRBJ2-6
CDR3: ASSPEGPRNSGANVLT

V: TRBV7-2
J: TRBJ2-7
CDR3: ASRQGGVAREQY

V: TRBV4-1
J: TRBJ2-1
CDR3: ASGLAGGNEQF

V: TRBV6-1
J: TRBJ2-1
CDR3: ASSEIGGGPNEQF

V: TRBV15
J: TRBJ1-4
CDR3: ATSGGNRGNEKLF

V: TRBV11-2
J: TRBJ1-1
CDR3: ASSLAGSVRNTEAF

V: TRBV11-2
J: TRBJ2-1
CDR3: ASRKLAGNNEQF

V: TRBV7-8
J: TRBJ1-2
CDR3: ASSRIGQGYGYT

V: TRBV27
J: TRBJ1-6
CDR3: ASSLGGSYNSPLH

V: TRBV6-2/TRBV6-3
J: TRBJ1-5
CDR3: ASSYRPGTYSNQPQH

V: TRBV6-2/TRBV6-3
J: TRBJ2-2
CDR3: ASSRSGTGVTGELF

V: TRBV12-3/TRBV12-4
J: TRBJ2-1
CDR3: ASSFSPNNEQF

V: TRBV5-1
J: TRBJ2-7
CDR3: ASSLGDRGGYEQY

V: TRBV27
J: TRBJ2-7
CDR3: ASSPGLMSGYEQY